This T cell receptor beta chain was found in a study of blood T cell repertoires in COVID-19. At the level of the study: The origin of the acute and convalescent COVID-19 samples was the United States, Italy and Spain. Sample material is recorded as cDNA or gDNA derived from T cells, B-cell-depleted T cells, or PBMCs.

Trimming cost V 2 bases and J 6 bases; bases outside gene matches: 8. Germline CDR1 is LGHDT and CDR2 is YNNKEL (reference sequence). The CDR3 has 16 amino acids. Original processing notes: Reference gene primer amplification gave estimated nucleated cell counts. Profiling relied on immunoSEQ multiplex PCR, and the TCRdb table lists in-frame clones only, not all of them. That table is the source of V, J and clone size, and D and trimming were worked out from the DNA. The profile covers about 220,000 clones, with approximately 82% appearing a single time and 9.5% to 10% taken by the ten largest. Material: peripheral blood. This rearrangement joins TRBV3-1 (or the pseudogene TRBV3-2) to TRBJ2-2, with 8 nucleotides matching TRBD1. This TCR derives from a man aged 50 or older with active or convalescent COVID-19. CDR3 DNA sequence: TGTGCCAGCAGCCAACCCCAGGGGGCGCAAGCCGGGGAGCTGTTTTTT. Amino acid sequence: CASSQPQGAQAGELFF.